Described below is a single T cell receptor beta chain sequence and its context. The sample originates from a study of blood T cell repertoires in COVID-19. Study-wide background: Material from acute and convalescent COVID-19 was sourced from the United States, Italy and Spain.

Participant-reported clinical history was the basis for cohort assignment. This CDR3 is 16 amino acids long. Germline V CDR1 and CDR2: LNHNV, YYDKDF (reference sequence). V dropped 1 base and J dropped 6 bases, with 13 bases sitting between them. Authors' methods: Estimates of nucleated cell counts were drawn from the amplification of reference gene primers. Data came from immunoSEQ multiplex PCR; TCRdb stores just in-frame clones and leaves some out. D and trimming were read from the DNA, whereas the V and J calls and clone size are those reported in that table. The top ten clones hold 2% to 2.5% of a sample with about 360,000 clones, 88% of them seen once.

What was sequenced was PBMCs or T cells enriched from blood (not recorded which). The TCR comes from a woman in her thirties or forties with acute COVID-19. V gene TRBV15 combines with J gene TRBJ1-6, with D possibly being TRBD1 (6 bases). This chain's CDR3 is CATSRGGTGSNSPLHF. In nucleotides, the CDR3 is TGTGCCACCAGCAGAGGGGGAACAGGGAGTAATTCACCCCTCCACTTT.